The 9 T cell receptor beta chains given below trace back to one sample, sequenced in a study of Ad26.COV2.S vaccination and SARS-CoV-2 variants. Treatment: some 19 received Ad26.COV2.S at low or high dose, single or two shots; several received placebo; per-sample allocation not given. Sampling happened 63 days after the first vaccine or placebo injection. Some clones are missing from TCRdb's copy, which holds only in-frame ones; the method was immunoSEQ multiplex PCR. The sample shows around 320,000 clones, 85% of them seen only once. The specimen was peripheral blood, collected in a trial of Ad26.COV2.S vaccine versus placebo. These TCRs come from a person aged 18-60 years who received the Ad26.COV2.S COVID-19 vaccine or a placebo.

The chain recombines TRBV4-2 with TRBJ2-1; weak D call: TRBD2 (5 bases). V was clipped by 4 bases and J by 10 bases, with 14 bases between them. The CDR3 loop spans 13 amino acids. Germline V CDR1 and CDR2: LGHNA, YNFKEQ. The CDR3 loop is CASSPSLGGEQFF. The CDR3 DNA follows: TGTGCCAGCAGCCCCTCTTTAGGCGGGGAGCAGTTCTTC.

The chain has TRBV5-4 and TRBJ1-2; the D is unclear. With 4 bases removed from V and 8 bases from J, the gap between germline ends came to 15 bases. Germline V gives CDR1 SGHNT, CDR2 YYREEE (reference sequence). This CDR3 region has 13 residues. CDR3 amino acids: CASSEYTSGGYTF. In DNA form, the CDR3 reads TGTGCCAGCAGCGAATACACCTCGGGGGGCTACACCTTC.

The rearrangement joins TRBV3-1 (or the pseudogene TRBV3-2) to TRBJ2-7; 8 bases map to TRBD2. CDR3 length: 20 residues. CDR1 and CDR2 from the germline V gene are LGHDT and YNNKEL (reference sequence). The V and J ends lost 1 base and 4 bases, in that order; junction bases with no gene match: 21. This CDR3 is CASSQGLGIAGFSGSYEQYF. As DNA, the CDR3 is TGTGCCAGCAGCCAAGGCCTCGGGATAGCGGGATTCTCCGGTTCTTACGAGCAGTACTTC.

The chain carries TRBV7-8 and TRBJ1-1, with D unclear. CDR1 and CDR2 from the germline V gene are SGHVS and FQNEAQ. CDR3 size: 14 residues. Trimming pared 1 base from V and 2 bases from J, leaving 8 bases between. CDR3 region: CASSLDSRNTEAFF. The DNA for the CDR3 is TGTGCCAGCAGCTTAGACAGCCGAAACACTGAAGCTTTCTTT.

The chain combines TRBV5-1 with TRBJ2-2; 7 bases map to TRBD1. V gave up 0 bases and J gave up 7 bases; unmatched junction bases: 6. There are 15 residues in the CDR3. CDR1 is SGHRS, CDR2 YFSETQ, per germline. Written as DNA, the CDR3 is TGCGCCAGCAGCTTGGCCACAGGGGCGGTCGGGGAGCTGTTTTTT. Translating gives CASSLATGAVGELFF.

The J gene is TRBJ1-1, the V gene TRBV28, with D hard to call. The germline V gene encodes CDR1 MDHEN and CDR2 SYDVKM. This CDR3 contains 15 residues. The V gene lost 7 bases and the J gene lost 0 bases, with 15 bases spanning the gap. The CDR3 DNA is TGTGCCAGCACTCTCGGCGTCGGTATGAACACTGAAGCTTTCTTT. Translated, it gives CASTLGVGMNTEAFF.

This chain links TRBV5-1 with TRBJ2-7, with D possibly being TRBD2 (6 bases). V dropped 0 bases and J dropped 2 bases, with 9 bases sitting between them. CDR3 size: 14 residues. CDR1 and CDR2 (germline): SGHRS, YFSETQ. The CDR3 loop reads CASSLDGLTYEQYF. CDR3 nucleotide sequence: TGCGCCAGCAGCTTGGACGGACTAACCTACGAGCAGTACTTC. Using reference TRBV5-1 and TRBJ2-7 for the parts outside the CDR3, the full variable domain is KAGVTQTPRYLIKTRGQQVTLSCSPISGHRSVSWYQQTPGQGLQFLFEYFSETQRNKGNFPGRFSGRQFSNSRSEMNVSTLELGDSALYLCASSLDGLTYEQYFGPGTRLTVT.

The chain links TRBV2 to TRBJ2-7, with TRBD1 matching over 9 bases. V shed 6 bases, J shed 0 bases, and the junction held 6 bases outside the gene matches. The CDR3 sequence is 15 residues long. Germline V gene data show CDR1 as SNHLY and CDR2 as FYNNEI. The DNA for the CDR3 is TGTGCCAGCAGGTTTTTGACAGGGGGCTCCTACGAGCAGTACTTC. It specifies CASRFLTGGSYEQYF.

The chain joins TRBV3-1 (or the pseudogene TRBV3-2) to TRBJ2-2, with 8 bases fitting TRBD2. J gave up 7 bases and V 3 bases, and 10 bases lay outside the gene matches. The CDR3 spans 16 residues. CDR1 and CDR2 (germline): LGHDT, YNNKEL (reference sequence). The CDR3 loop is CASSHASGGVGGELFF. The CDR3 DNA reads TGTGCCAGCAGCCACGCATCCGGGGGGGTAGGCGGGGAGCTGTTTTTT.